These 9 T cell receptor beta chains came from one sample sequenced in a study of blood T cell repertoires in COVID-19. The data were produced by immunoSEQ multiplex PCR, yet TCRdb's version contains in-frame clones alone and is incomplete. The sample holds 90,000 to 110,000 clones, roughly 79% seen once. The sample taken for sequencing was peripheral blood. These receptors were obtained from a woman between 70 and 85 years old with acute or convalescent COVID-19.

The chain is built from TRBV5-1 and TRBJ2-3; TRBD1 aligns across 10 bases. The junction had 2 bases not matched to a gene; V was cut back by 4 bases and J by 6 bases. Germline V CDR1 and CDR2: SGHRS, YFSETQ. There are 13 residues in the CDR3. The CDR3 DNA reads TGCGCCAGCAGCGAGGGACAGGGGGATACGCAGTATTTT. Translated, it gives CASSEGQGDTQYF.

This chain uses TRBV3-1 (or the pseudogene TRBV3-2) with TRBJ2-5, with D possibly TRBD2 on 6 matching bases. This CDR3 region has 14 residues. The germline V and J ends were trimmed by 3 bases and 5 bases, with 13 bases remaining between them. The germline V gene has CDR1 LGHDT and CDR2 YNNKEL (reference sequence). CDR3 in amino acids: CASSQRGREETQYF. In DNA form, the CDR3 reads TGTGCCAGCAGCCAGCGGGGACGAGAGGAGACCCAGTACTTC.

The CDR3: CAWSRGTGEGEKLFF. CDR3 DNA sequence: TGTGCCTGGAGCCGGGGTACAGGGGAAGGTGAAAAACTGTTTTTT. This sequence joins TRBV30 and TRBJ1-4, with TRBD1 matching over 7 bases. Germline assignment: CDR1 GTSNPN and CDR2 SVGIG (reference sequence). The CDR3 loop spans 15 amino acids. With V trimmed by 3 bases and J by 7 bases, 11 bases remained unmatched. Drawing the rest from reference TRBV30 and TRBJ1-4, the complete variable domain is SQTIHQWPATLVQPVGSPLSLECTVEGTSNPNLYWYRQAAGRGLQLLFYSVGIGQISSEVPQNLSASRPQDRQFILSSKKLLLSDSGFYLCAWSRGTGEGEKLFFGSGTQLSVL.

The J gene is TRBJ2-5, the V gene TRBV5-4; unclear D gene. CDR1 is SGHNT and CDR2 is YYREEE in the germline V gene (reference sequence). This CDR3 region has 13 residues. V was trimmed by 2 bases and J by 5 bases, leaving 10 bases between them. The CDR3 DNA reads TGTGCCAGCAGCTTCGGTACCCGGGAGACCCAGTACTTC. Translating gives CASSFGTRETQYF.

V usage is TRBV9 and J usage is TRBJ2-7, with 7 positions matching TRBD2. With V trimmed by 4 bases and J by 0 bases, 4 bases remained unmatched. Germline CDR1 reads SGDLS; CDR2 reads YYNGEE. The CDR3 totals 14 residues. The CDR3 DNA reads TGTGCCAGCAGCTCGCGGGACTACTCCTACGAGCAGTACTTC. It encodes CASSSRDYSYEQYF.

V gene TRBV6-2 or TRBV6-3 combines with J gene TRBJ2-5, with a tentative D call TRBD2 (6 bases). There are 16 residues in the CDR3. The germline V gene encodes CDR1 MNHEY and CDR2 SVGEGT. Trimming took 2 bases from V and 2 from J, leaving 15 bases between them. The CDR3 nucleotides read TGTGCCAGCAGTTACCCAATAGCGGAAGAACAAGAGACCCAGTACTTC. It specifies CASSYPIAEEQETQYF.

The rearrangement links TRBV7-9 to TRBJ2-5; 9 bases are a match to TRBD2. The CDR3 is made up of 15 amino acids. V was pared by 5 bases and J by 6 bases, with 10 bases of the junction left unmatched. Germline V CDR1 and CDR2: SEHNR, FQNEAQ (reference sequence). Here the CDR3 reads CASSTSAGGLKTQYF. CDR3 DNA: TGTGCCAGCAGCACAAGCGCGGGAGGGTTAAAGACCCAGTACTTC.

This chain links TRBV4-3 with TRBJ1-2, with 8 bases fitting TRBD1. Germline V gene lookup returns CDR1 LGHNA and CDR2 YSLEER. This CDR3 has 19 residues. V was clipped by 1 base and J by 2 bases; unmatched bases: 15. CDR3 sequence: CASSQVRAGQGAANYGYTF. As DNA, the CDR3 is TGCGCCAGCAGCCAAGTGAGGGCGGGGCAGGGGGCGGCAAACTATGGCTACACCTTC.

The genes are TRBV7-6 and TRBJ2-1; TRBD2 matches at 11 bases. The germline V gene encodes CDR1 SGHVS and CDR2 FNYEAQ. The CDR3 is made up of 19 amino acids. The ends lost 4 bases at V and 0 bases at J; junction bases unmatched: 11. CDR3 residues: CASSSQGGTSGSSYNEQFF. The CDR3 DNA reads TGTGCCAGCAGCTCCCAAGGAGGGACTAGCGGTAGCTCCTACAATGAGCAGTTCTTC.